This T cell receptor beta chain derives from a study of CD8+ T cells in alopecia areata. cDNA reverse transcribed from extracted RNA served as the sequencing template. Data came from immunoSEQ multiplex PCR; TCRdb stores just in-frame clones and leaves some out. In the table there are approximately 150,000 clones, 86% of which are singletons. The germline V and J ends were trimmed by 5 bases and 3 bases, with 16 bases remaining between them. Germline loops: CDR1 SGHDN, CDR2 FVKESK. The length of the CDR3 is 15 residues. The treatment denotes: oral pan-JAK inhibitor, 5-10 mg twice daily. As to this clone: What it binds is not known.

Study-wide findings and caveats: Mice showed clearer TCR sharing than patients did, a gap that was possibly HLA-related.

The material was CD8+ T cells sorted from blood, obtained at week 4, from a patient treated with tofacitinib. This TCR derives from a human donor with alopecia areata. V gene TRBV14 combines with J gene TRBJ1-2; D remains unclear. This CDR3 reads CASSGNLVPYYGYTF. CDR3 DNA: TGTGCCAGCAGCGGAAATTTGGTGCCCTACTATGGCTACACCTTC.